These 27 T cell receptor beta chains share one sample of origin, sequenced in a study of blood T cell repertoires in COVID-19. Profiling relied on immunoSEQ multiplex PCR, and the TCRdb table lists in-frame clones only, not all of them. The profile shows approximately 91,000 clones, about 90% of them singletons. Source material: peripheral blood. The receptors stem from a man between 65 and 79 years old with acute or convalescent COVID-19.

CDR3 amino acids: CASSLTGVRYSGANVLTF. CDR3 DNA: TGTGCCAGCAGTCTGACAGGAGTTCGTTACTCTGGGGCCAACGTCCTGACTTTC. This chain joins TRBV6-6 and TRBJ2-6, with D maybe TRBD1 (6 bases). Trimming cost V 5 bases and J 0 bases, with 17 bases left between them. Germline V lookup: CDR1 MNHNY, CDR2 SVGAGI (reference sequence). The CDR3 sequence is 18 residues long.

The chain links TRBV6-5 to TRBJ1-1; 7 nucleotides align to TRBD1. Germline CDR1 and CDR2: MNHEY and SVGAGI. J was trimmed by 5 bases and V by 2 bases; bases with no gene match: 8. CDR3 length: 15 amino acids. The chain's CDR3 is CASSYATGKGTEAFF. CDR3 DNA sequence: TGTGCCAGCAGTTACGCGACAGGGAAAGGGACTGAAGCTTTCTTT.

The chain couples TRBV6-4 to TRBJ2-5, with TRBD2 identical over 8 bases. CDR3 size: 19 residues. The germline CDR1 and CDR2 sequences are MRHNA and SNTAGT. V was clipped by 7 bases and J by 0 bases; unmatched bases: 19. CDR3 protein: CASIRTASGPPQYQETQYF. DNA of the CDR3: TGTGCCAGCATCAGGACGGCTAGCGGGCCTCCGCAGTACCAAGAGACCCAGTACTTC.

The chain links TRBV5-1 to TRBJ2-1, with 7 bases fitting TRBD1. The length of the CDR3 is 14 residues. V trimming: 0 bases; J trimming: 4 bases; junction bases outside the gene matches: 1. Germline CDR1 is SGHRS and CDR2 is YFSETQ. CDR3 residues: CASSLEGQYNEQFF. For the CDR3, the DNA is TGCGCCAGCAGCTTGGAGGGACAGTACAATGAGCAGTTCTTC.

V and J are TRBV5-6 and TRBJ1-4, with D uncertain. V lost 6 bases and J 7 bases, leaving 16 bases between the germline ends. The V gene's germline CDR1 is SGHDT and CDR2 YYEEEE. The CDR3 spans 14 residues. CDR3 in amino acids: CASTQGNAGEKLFF. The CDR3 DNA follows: TGTGCCAGCACTCAAGGGAATGCGGGTGAAAAACTGTTTTTT.

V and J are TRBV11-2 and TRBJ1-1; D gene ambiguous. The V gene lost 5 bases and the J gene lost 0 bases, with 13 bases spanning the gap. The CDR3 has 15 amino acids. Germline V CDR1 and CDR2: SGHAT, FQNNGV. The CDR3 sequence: CASSLRQGMNTEAFF. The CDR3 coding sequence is TGTGCCAGCAGCCTTCGACAAGGAATGAACACTGAAGCTTTCTTT.

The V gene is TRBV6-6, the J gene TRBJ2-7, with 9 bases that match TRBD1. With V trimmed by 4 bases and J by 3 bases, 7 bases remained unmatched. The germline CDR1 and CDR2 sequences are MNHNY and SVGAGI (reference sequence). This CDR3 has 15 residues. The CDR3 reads CASSFQPGQGYEQYF. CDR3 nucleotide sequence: TGTGCCAGCAGTTTCCAGCCGGGACAGGGCTACGAGCAGTACTTC.

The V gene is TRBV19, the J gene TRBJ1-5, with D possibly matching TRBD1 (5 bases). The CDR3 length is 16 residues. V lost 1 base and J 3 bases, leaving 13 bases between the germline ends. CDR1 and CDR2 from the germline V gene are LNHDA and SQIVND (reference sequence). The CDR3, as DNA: TGTGCCAGTAGTATAGTCGGGGGAAACCTCAATCAGCCCCAGCATTTT. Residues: CASSIVGGNLNQPQHF.

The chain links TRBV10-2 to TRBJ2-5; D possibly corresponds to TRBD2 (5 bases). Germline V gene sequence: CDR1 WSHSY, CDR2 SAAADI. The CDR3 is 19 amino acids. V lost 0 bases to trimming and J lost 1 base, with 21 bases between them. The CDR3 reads CASSESSPGSGQSQETQYF. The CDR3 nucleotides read TGCGCCAGCAGTGAGTCTTCCCCTGGCAGCGGCCAAAGCCAAGAGACCCAGTACTTC.

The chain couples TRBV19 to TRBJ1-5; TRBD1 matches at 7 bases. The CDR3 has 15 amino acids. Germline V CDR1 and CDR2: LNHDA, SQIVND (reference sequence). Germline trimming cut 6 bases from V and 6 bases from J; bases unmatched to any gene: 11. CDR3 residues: CASSVYRGQAQPQHF. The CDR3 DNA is TGTGCCAGTAGCGTTTATAGGGGGCAGGCTCAGCCCCAGCATTTT.

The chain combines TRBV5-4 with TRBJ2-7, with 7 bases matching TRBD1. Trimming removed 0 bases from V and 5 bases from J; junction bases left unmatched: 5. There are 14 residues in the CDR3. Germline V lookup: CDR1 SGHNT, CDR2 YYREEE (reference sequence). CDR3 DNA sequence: TGTGCCAGCAGCTTGGGCGGGCAGGGGGACGAGCAGTACTTC. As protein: CASSLGGQGDEQYF.

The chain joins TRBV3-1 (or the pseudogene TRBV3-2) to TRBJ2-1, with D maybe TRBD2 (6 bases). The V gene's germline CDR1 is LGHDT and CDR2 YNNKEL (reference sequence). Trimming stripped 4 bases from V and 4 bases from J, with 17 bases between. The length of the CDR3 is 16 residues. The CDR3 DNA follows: TGTGCCAGCAGCCCCCTTGCGGGGACGAGTTACAATGAGCAGTTCTTC. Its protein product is CASSPLAGTSYNEQFF.

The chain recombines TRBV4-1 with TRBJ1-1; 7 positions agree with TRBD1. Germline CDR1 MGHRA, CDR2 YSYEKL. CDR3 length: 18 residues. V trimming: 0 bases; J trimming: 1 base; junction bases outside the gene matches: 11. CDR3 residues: CASSQERAGGTRNTEAFF. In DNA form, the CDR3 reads TGCGCCAGCAGCCAAGAGAGGGCAGGGGGTACCCGGAACACTGAAGCTTTCTTT.

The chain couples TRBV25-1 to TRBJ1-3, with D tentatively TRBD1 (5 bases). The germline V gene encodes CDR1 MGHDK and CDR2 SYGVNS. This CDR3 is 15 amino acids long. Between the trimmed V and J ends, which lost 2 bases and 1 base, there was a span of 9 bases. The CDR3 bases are TGTGCCAGCAGTGAAAGCGGGGGTTCTGGAAACACCATATATTTT. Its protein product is CASSESGGSGNTIYF.

The CDR3 nucleotides are TGTGCCAGTAGTAAGGACAGGCAAATTTCTGGGGCCAACGTCCTGACTTTC. As protein: CASSKDRQISGANVLTF. This chain uses TRBV19 with TRBJ2-6; TRBD1 agrees at 7 bases. V lost 4 bases to trimming and J lost 1 base; unmatched junction nucleotides: 7. Germline V gene lookup returns CDR1 LNHDA and CDR2 SQIVND (reference sequence). The CDR3 totals 17 residues.

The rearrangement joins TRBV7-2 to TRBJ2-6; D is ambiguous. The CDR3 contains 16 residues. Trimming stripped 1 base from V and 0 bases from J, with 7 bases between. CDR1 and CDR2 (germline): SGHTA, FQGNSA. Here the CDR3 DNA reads TGTGCCAGCAGCTTAGATTCGAGCTCTGGGGCCAACGTCCTGACTTTC. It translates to CASSLDSSSGANVLTF.

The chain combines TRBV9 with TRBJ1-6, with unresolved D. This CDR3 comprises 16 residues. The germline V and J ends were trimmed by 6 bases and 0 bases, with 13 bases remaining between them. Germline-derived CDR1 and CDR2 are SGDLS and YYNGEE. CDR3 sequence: CASTTGASSYNSPLHF. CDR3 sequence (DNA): TGTGCCAGCACGACGGGTGCGAGCTCCTATAATTCACCCCTCCACTTT.

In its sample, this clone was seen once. The CDR3 reads CASKAITSGGADTQYF. In nucleotides, the CDR3 is TGTGCCAGTAAAGCGATTACTAGCGGGGGGGCAGATACGCAGTATTTT. The genes are TRBV5-6 and TRBJ2-3, with 13 nucleotides matching TRBD2. CDR1 and CDR2 from the germline V gene are SGHDT and YYEEEE. With V trimmed by 8 bases and J by 4 bases, 10 bases remained unmatched. The CDR3 length is 16 residues.

The CDR3 nucleotides are TGTGCCAGCAGCTTATGGCGGGGGTACTCCTACGAGCAGTACTTC. Protein sequence: CASSLWRGYSYEQYF. The V gene is TRBV7-9, the J gene TRBJ2-7; TRBD2 matches 7 bases. V trimming: 2 bases; J trimming: 0 bases; junction bases outside the gene matches: 4. The CDR3 loop spans 15 amino acids. CDR1 and CDR2 from the germline V gene are SEHNR and FQNEAQ (reference sequence).

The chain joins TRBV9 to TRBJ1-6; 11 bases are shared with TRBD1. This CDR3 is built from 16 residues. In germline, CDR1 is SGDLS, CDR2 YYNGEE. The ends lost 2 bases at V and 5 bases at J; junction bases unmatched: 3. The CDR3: CASSVGTGGDNSPLHF. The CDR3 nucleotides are TGTGCCAGCAGCGTGGGGACAGGGGGAGATAATTCACCCCTCCACTTT.

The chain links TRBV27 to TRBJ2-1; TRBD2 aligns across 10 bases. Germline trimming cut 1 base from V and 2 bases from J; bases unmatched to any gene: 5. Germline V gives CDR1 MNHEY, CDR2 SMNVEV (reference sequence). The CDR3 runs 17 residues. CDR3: CASSLFRLAGAYNEQFF. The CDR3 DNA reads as TGTGCCAGCAGTTTATTTCGGCTAGCGGGGGCCTACAATGAGCAGTTCTTC.

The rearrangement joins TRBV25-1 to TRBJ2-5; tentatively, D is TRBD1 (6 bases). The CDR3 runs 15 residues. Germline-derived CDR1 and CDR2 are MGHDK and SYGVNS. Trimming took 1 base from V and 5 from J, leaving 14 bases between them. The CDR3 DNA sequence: TGTGCCAGCAGTGAATCCTACAGGGTGAGGGAGACCCAGTACTTC. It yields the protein CASSESYRVRETQYF. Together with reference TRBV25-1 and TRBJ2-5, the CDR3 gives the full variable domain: EADIYQTPRYLVIGTGKKITLECSQTMGHDKMYWYQQDPGMELHLIHYSYGVNSTEKGDLSSESTVSRIRTEHFPLTLESARPSHTSQYLCASSESYRVRETQYFGPGTRLLVL.

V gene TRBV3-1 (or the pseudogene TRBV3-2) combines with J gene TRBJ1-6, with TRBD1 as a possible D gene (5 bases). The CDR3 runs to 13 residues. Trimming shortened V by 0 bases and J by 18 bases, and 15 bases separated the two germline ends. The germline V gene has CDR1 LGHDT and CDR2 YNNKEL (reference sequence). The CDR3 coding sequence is TGTGCCAGCAGCCAAGATCACGGGGGTGCTTCCCACTTT. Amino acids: CASSQDHGGASHF.

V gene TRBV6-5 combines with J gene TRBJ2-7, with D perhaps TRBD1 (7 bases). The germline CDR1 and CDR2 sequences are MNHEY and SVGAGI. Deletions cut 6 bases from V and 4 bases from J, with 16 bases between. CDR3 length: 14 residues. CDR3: CASRVTGTQYEQYV. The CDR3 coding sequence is TGTGCCAGCAGAGTGACAGGGACTCAATACGAGCAGTACGTC.

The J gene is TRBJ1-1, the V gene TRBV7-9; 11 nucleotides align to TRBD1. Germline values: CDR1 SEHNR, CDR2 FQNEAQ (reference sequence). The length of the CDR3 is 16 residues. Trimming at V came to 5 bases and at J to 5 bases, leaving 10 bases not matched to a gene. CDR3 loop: CASSPRDRGMRTEAFF. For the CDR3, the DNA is TGTGCCAGCAGCCCCAGGGACAGGGGGATGAGGACTGAAGCTTTCTTT.

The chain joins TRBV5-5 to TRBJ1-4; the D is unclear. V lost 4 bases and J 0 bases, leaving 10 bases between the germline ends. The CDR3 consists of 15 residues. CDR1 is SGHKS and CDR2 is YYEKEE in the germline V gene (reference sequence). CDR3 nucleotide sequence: TGTGCCAGCAGCCGGACGGGAGCAACTAATGAAAAACTGTTTTTT. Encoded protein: CASSRTGATNEKLFF.

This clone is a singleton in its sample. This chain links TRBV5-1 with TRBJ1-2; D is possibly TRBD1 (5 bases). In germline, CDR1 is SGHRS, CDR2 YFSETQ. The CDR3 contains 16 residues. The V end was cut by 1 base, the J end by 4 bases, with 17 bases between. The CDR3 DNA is TGCGCCAGCAGCTTGTCGGGGGTTCAGGTCGGCTATGGCTACACCTTC. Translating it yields CASSLSGVQVGYGYTF. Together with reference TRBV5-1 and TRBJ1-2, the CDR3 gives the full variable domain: KAGVTQTPRYLIKTRGQQVTLSCSPISGHRSVSWYQQTPGQGLQFLFEYFSETQRNKGNFPGRFSGRQFSNSRSEMNVSTLELGDSALYLCASSLSGVQVGYGYTFGSGTRLTVV.